This T cell receptor (beta chain) was obtained from a study of blood T cell repertoires in COVID-19. Study-level information: Sites across the United States, Italy and Spain contributed samples from acute and convalescent COVID-19. Nucleic acid was either cDNA or gDNA, and it came from T cells, B-cell-depleted T cells, or PBMCs.

Measured with immunoSEQ multiplex PCR; TCRdb has only the in-frame clones, and not every one. The repertoire holds around 20,000 clones, nearly 90% seen once, with roughly 10% in the top ten. The specimen sequenced was peripheral blood. This receptor was taken from a man aged 40-49 years with active COVID-19.

This CDR3 reads CASSFLAGVSYNEQFF. CDR3 nucleotide sequence: TGCGCCAGCAGCTTTTTGGCGGGAGTCTCCTACAATGAGCAGTTCTTC. The genes are TRBV5-1 and TRBJ2-1, with TRBD2 matching over 7 bases. V lost 2 bases to trimming and J lost 0 bases; unmatched junction nucleotides: 5. There are 16 residues in the CDR3. Germline CDR1 is SGHRS and CDR2 is YFSETQ.